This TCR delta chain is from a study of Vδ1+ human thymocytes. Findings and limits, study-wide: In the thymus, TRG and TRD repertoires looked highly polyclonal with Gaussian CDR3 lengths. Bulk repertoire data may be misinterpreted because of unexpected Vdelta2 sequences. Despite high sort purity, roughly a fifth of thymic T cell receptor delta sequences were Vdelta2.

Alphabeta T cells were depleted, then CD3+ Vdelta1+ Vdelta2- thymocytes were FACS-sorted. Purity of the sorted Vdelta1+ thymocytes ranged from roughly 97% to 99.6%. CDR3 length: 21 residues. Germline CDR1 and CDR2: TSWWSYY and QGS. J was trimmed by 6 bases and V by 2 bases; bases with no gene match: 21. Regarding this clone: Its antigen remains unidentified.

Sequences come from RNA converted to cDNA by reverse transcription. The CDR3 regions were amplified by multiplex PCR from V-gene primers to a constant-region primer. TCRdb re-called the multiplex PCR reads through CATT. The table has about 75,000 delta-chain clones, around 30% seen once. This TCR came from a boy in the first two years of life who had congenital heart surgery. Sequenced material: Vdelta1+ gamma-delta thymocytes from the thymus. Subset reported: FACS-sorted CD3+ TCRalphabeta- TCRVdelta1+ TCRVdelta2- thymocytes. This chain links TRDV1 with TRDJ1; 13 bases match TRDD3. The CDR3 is CALGEGFLLILGDTAGNKLIF. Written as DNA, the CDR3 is TGTGCTCTTGGGGAAGGCTTCCTACTGATACTGGGGGATACGGCGGGGAATAAACTCATCTTT.